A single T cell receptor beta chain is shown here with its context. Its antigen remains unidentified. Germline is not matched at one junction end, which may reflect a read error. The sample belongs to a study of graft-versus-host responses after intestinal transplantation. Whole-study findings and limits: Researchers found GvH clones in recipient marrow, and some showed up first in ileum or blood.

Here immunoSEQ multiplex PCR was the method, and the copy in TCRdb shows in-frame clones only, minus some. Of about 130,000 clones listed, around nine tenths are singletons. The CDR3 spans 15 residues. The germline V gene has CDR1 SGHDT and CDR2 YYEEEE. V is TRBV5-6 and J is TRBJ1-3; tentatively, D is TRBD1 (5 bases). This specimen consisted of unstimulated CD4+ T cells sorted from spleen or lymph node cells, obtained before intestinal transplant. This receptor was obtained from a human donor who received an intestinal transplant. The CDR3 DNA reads TGTGCCAGCAGGTTGGGGGGGAGAACTGGAAACACCATATATTTT. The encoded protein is CASRLGGRTGNTIYF.